The present T cell receptor (beta chain) was sequenced within a study of tumor-infiltrating lymphocytes in primary liver carcinoma. This clonotype is medium-sized within its sample. Priming with a constant-region primer yielded TCR beta cDNA from around 540 ng total RNA. Three-round nested multiplex PCR performed with slightly modified ARM-PCR produced the TCR beta libraries. TRBV1-TRBV30 forward primers paired with a C-beta reverse primer were used in the first two PCR rounds, which ran roughly 10 cycles each. From the multiplex PCR reads, TCRdb called clonotypes with MiXCR, one entry per CDR3 protein. The sample consists of tens of thousands of distinct CDR3 sequences, around 77% of them appearing once. Per germline, CDR1 MNHEY and CDR2 SVGEGT. This CDR3 is 16 amino acids long. Between the trimmed V and J ends, which lost 7 bases and 0 bases, there was a span of 16 bases. Scientists recovered RNA and DNA together from roughly 20-30 mg of unsorted bulk tissue.

The clonotype originates from a woman younger than 45 with primary liver carcinoma and hepatitis B virus infection. This chain links TRBV6-2 or TRBV6-3 with TRBJ2-1; D is perhaps TRBD2 (5 bases). Sequencing was done on a sample of liver tumor tissue from sampling region 5. Subset indicated: tumor region T5, tumor centre. The CDR3 is CASTNYGRASYNEQFF. The CDR3 nucleotides read TGTGCCAGCACCAATTACGGGCGGGCCTCCTACAATGAGCAGTTCTTC.